The clone carrying this T cell receptor (beta chain) was seen many times. The data originate from a study of T cells in Graves' hyperthyroidism and ophthalmopathy. What was amplified from RNA transcripts were TCR beta CDR3 regions. TCR CDR3 underwent first-round RT-PCR with the HTBI primer set. TCRdb processed the multiplex PCR reads anew with MiXCR; each CDR3 protein has one entry. The sample includes approximately 330,000 distinct CDR3 sequences, about 20% of them seen just once. The receptor comes from a woman aged 45-60 years with Graves' hyperthyroidism. Sequencing was performed on blood.

CDR3 amino acids: CSVRTGGLTEAFF. The CDR3 region has the DNA TGCAGTGTAAGGACAGGGGGCCTGACTGAAGCTTTCTTT. The rearrangement joins TRBV20-1 to TRBJ1-1, with 11 bases fitting TRBD1. Trimming removed 7 bases from V and 5 bases from J; junction bases left unmatched: 6. Germline V gene data show CDR1 as DFQATT and CDR2 as SNEGSKA (reference sequence). The CDR3 loop spans 13 amino acids.